What follows describes a single T cell receptor (beta chain). The data were obtained in a study of T-cell reconstitution after alpha-beta-depleted transplantation in children. Unique molecular identifiers were incorporated into the prepared TCRbeta library. TCRdb re-analysed the PCR reads in MiXCR, keeping a single row per CDR3 protein. The sample includes about 540,000 distinct CDR3 sequences, around 18% seen only once; the top ten take 3.3%. Sequenced material: PBMCs from the stem cell graft donor, taken from the stem cell graft. The sequence derives from a human donor who donated a stem cell graft to a child with acute lymphoblastic leukemia.

The chain's CDR3 is CASSFTMTSGSYNEQFF. The CDR3 DNA sequence: TGTGCCAGCAGCTTTACGATGACTAGCGGCTCCTACAATGAGCAGTTCTTC. This chain links TRBV12-3 or TRBV12-4 with TRBJ2-1, with 9 bases lining up with TRBD2. This CDR3 spans 17 amino acids. V shed 6 bases, J shed 0 bases, and the junction held 9 bases outside the gene matches.